Below are 30 T cell receptor beta chains sequenced from a single sample in a study of T cell repertoires in cytomegalovirus infection. TCRdb recomputed calls from the reads with MiXCR, one row per CDR3 protein. This table holds 100,000 to 150,000 distinct CDR3 sequences, more than 20% found once. Their recognized antigens are unknown. Sequenced sample: PBMCs, sequenced either directly or after in vitro stimulation (not recorded which). The receptors originated from a human donor in good health (CMV status not recorded). Some clones in this sample may be carry-over from other donors' samples.

This clonotype has only a few counts. The gene calls are TRBV29-1 and TRBJ2-1; 16 bases are a match to TRBD2. After removal of 3 bases from V and 1 base from J, the junction contained 6 bases not matched to a gene. This CDR3 is built from 18 residues. Per germline, CDR1 SQVTM and CDR2 ANQGSEA. CDR3 protein: CSVEGLAGGPQSYNEQFF. The CDR3, as DNA: TGCAGCGTTGAGGGACTAGCGGGAGGGCCACAGTCCTACAATGAGCAGTTCTTC.

V is TRBV24-1 and J is TRBJ2-7; 13 nucleotides line up with TRBD2. CDR1 KGHDR and CDR2 SFDVKD come from the germline V gene. CDR3 size: 14 residues. CDR3 loop: CATSVAGLAGERYV. In nucleotides, the CDR3 is TGTGCCACCAGTGTCGCTGGACTAGCGGGAGAGCGGTACGTC.

This clonotype was counted many times. The rearrangement uses TRBV7-2 and TRBJ2-5, with D unresolved. Germline V gene lookup returns CDR1 SGHTA and CDR2 FQGNSA. Trimming stripped 0 bases from V and 4 bases from J, with 3 bases between. The CDR3 contains 12 residues. The CDR3 DNA reads as TGTGCCAGCAGCTTAGCGGGAGAGACCCAGTACTTC. This gives the protein CASSLAGETQYF.

This clonotype has more than one count but fewer than ten. The V call is TRBV6-2 or TRBV6-3, the J call TRBJ2-7; D call uncertain. The CDR3 spans 13 residues. Trimming removed 0 bases from V and 3 bases from J, with 6 bases in between. Germline V gene sequence: CDR1 MNHEY, CDR2 SVGEGT. Here the CDR3 reads CASSYSASYEQYF. Here the CDR3 DNA reads TGTGCCAGCAGTTACTCGGCTAGCTACGAGCAGTACTTC.

CDR3 DNA sequence: TGCAGTGCTAGAGCTCCCTATCAGCCGGAGACCCAGTACTTC. Translating gives CSARAPYQPETQYF. The chain combines TRBV20-1 with TRBJ2-5, with D unclear. Deletions cut 1 base from V and 5 bases from J, with 14 bases between. Germline CDR1 is DFQATT and CDR2 is SNEGSKA (reference sequence). The CDR3 has 14 amino acids.

The chain combines TRBV20-1 with TRBJ2-1; D is perhaps TRBD1 or TRBD2 (5 bases each). Looked up from germline, CDR1 is DFQATT and CDR2 is SNEGSKA (reference sequence). The V gene lost 0 bases and the J gene lost 3 bases, with 21 bases spanning the gap. There are 18 residues in the CDR3. CDR3 in DNA: TGCAGTGCTAGAGATCAGACCCCCGGGACCCGGGACTACAATGAGCAGTTCTTC. Its protein product is CSARDQTPGTRDYNEQFF.

This clonotype has more than one count but fewer than ten. The chain couples TRBV5-4 to TRBJ2-3; 10 positions agree with TRBD2. V dropped 4 bases and J dropped 6; count of bases not matched to a gene: 5. The CDR3 totals 14 residues. The germline CDR1 and CDR2 sequences are SGHNT and YYREEE (reference sequence). The CDR3 is CASSVSGRSDTQYF. The CDR3, as DNA: TGTGCCAGCAGCGTTAGCGGGAGGTCGGATACGCAGTATTTT.

The chain carries TRBV7-8 and TRBJ2-7; a weak D match, TRBD2 (6 bases). Germline V gene lookup returns CDR1 SGHVS and CDR2 FQNEAQ. There are 12 residues in the CDR3. V lost 8 bases and J lost 2, with 10 bases in between. Written as DNA, the CDR3 is TGTGCCAGCCGCGGGGAGGCCTACGAGCAGTACGTC. It specifies CASRGEAYEQYV.

The gene calls are TRBV14 and TRBJ2-1, with 13 positions matching TRBD2. With 4 bases clipped from V and 7 bases from J, the junction kept 7 bases outside the gene matches. Germline-derived CDR1 and CDR2 are SGHDN and FVKESK. There are 16 residues in the CDR3. The CDR3 DNA sequence: TGTGCCAGCAGCCGACGACTAGCGGGAGGATCAAATGAGCAGTTCTTC. This sequence encodes CASSRRLAGGSNEQFF.

V usage is TRBV2 and J usage is TRBJ1-3; possible D gene TRBD1, 5 bases. CDR1 and CDR2 (germline): SNHLY, FYNNEI. The CDR3 contains 15 residues. The V end lost 5 bases, the J end lost 2 bases, and 13 bases lay between the germline ends. The chain's CDR3 is CASSPGTTTGNTIYF. CDR3 sequence (DNA): TGTGCCAGCAGTCCCGGGACTACCACTGGAAACACCATATATTTT.

In this sample, this clonotype turned up a few times. The J gene is TRBJ1-6, the V gene TRBV7-6; a weak D match, TRBD1 (5 bases). Trimming cost V 5 bases and J 5 bases, with 13 bases left between them. Per germline, CDR1 SGHVS and CDR2 FNYEAQ. This CDR3 contains 15 residues. The CDR3 DNA reads as TGTGCCAGCAGCCCCTCAGCAGGGCATAATTCACCCCTCCACTTT. Residues: CASSPSAGHNSPLHF.

This clonotype was counted only a few times. The chain couples TRBV7-2 to TRBJ1-2, with no clear D. The CDR3 extends over 13 amino acids. CDR1 is SGHTA and CDR2 is FQGNSA in the germline V gene. The V gene lost 1 base and the J gene lost 6 bases, with 9 bases spanning the gap. DNA for the CDR3: TGTGCCAGCAGCTTAGTCTCCACTAATGGCTACACCTTC. Protein: CASSLVSTNGYTF.

The chain couples TRBV7-2 to TRBJ2-1; tentative D call: TRBD1 (6 bases). V lost 5 bases, J lost 9 bases, and 20 bases lay in between. Per the germline V gene, CDR1 is SGHTA and CDR2 is FQGNSA. The CDR3 has 15 amino acids. The CDR3 sequence is CASSPFLGAFGEQFF. The CDR3 DNA reads as TGTGCCAGCAGCCCCTTCCTGGGGGCGTTCGGTGAGCAGTTCTTC.

The V call is TRBV9, the J call TRBJ2-7; possibly TRBD1 or TRBD2 for D (5 bases each). With 0 bases removed from V and 5 bases from J, the gap between germline ends came to 12 bases. This CDR3 comprises 14 residues. The germline CDR1 and CDR2 sequences are SGDLS and YYNGEE. The CDR3 reads CASSVAWDPNEQYF. For the CDR3, the DNA is TGTGCCAGCAGCGTAGCTTGGGACCCCAACGAGCAGTACTTC.

The rearrangement uses TRBV12-3 or TRBV12-4 and TRBJ1-1; D unclear. This CDR3 contains 13 residues. V lost 3 bases and J 11 bases, leaving 16 bases between the germline ends. The CDR3 sequence: CASSLGSRNEAFF. CDR3 nucleotides: TGTGCCAGCAGTTTGGGGAGCCGGAATGAGGCTTTCTTT.

This clonotype has only a few counts. V gene TRBV24-1 combines with J gene TRBJ2-5; 9 bases agree with TRBD1. Trimming cost V 4 bases and J 5 bases; bases outside gene matches: 7. The CDR3 totals 15 residues. The germline V gene has CDR1 KGHDR and CDR2 SFDVKD. The CDR3 coding sequence is TGTGCCACCAGTGAAACCGGGACAGGGAAGGAGACCCAGTACTTC. Amino acid sequence: CATSETGTGKETQYF.

This clonotype has only a few counts. This chain uses TRBV6-2 or TRBV6-3 with TRBJ2-2; D call uncertain. CDR1 is MNHEY, CDR2 SVGEGT, per germline. This CDR3 region has 13 residues. V was trimmed by 6 bases and J by 0 bases, leaving 5 bases between them. The CDR3 here is CASRRTNTGELFF. In DNA form, the CDR3 reads TGTGCCAGCAGACGGACGAACACCGGGGAGCTGTTTTTT.

This clonotype has only a few counts. This chain uses TRBV18 with TRBJ1-5; the D gene is possibly TRBD1 (6 bases). The CDR3 sequence is 13 residues long. V lost 3 bases and J lost 5, with 8 bases in between. The germline V gene encodes CDR1 KGHSH and CDR2 LQKENI. The CDR3 bases are TGTGCCAGCTCACCCCACAGGGATCAGCCCCAGCATTTT. Protein product: CASSPHRDQPQHF.

The chain recombines TRBV28 with TRBJ1-2; D remains ambiguous. Germline assignment: CDR1 MDHEN and CDR2 SYDVKM. V lost 2 bases and J 5 bases, leaving 12 bases between the germline ends. This CDR3 contains 14 residues. As DNA, the CDR3 is TGTGCCAGCAGTTTAGGTGGTTTTGAGTATGGCTACACCTTC. Its protein is CASSLGGFEYGYTF.

Comment on this clonotype: The junction does not match germline at one end; this may be a read error. V usage is TRBV7-7 and J usage is TRBJ2-5; TRBD1 matches at 9 bases. The length of the CDR3 is 16 residues. The germline gives CDR1 SSHAT, CDR2 FNYEAQ (reference sequence). The CDR3 DNA reads TGTGCTAGCAGCTTAGATGCGACAGGGGGCCAAGAGACCCAGTACTTC. Amino acids: CASSLDATGGQETQYF.

This chain joins TRBV6-2 or TRBV6-3 and TRBJ2-3, with 8 bases identical to TRBD2. The CDR3 has 15 amino acids. The V gene's germline CDR1 is MNHEY and CDR2 SVGEGT. The trim removed 5 bases at V and 2 bases at J, leaving 6 bases unmatched. CDR3 nucleotides: TGTGCCAGCAGTCAACTAGCGGCCTCCACAGATACGCAGTATTTT. Translation: CASSQLAASTDTQYF.

This chain joins TRBV19 and TRBJ1-1; D is undetermined. CDR3 length equals 15 residues. The germline V and J ends were trimmed by 5 bases and 3 bases, with 16 bases remaining between them. From germline, CDR1 is LNHDA and CDR2 SQIVND (reference sequence). CDR3 in amino acids: CASSAYQPMDTEAFF. CDR3 nucleotide sequence: TGTGCCAGTAGTGCCTACCAGCCTATGGACACTGAAGCTTTCTTT.

This clonotype was seen a few times. The chain joins TRBV7-2 to TRBJ1-2; possible D gene TRBD1, 6 bases. The CDR3 is made up of 15 amino acids. Germline V gene data show CDR1 as SGHTA and CDR2 as FQGNSA. Trimming shortened V by 5 bases and J by 0 bases, and 13 bases separated the two germline ends. The CDR3 coding sequence is TGTGCCAGCAGCCCAGGGGTCCGTACTAACTATGGCTACACCTTC. Translation gives CASSPGVRTNYGYTF.

The J gene is TRBJ2-3, the V gene TRBV2; TRBD2 matches at 10 bases. V gave up 6 bases and J gave up 6 bases; unmatched junction bases: 15. In germline, CDR1 is SNHLY, CDR2 FYNNEI. The CDR3 length is 17 residues. In DNA form, the CDR3 reads TGTGCCAGCAGCCCGATTCCCAGCGGGAGGGCCGGGGATACGCAGTATTTT. This translates into CASSPIPSGRAGDTQYF. Complete variable domain (other parts from reference TRBV2 and TRBJ2-3): EPEVTQTPSHQVTQMGQEVILRCVPISNHLYFYWYRQILGQKVEFLVSFYNNEISEKSEIFDDQFSVERPDGSNFTLKIRSTKLEDSAMYFCASSPIPSGRAGDTQYFGPGTRLTVL.

The rearrangement links TRBV12-5 to TRBJ1-1; no clear D gene. The CDR3 contains 13 residues. The germline V and J ends were trimmed by 0 bases and 7 bases, with 9 bases remaining between them. CDR1 is LGHNT and CDR2 is FRNRAP in the germline V gene. CDR3 sequence: CASGLVGGREAFF. The CDR3 DNA sequence: TGTGCTAGTGGTTTGGTCGGCGGCCGTGAAGCTTTCTTT.

This clonotype was detected a few times. V and J are TRBV7-2 and TRBJ2-1; D might be TRBD2 (6 bases). V lost 1 base and J 7 bases, leaving 17 bases between the germline ends. CDR1 SGHTA and CDR2 FQGNSA come from the germline V gene. This CDR3 region has 16 residues. For the CDR3, the DNA is TGTGCCAGCAGCTTAGAGCCCCGACGGAGGGGTAATGAGCAGTTCTTC. Translating it yields CASSLEPRRRGNEQFF.

This clonotype has ten or more counts. The chain carries TRBV7-2 and TRBJ2-2; D ambiguous. Germline V gene lookup returns CDR1 SGHTA and CDR2 FQGNSA. This CDR3 region has 18 residues. Trimming removed 5 bases from V and 2 bases from J, with 21 bases in between. The DNA of the CDR3 is TGTGCCAGCAGCCTACGGCCCAATTTAGGCTATAACACCGGGGAGCTGTTTTTT. Translating it yields CASSLRPNLGYNTGELFF.

The chain employs TRBV20-1 and TRBJ2-5, with 13 positions matching TRBD2. Trimming took 7 bases from V and 1 from J; bases not matched to a gene: 6. The CDR3 sequence is 15 residues long. The V gene's germline CDR1 is DFQATT and CDR2 SNEGSKA (reference sequence). CDR3 sequence: CSVRTSGSPQETQYF. CDR3 sequence (DNA): TGCAGTGTTAGGACTAGCGGGAGCCCCCAAGAGACCCAGTACTTC.

This clonotype occurred many times. The chain uses TRBV19 and TRBJ2-3; TRBD2 might be the D (5 bases). Per the germline V gene, CDR1 is LNHDA and CDR2 is SQIVND (reference sequence). V shed 6 bases and J shed 5 bases, with 12 bases lying between them. This CDR3 is built from 13 residues. CDR3 amino acids: CASRDFLIDTQYF. The CDR3 DNA sequence: TGTGCCAGTAGGGACTTCCTGATAGATACGCAGTATTTT.

This clonotype was seen a handful of times. The chain links TRBV19 to TRBJ1-5; D not resolved. CDR3 size: 14 residues. CDR1 and CDR2 from the germline V gene are LNHDA and SQIVND (reference sequence). The ends were cut back, 7 bases at V and 7 bases at J, with 17 bases in the middle. CDR3 in amino acids: CASNFVGTDQPQHF. For the CDR3, the DNA is TGTGCCAGTAACTTTGTCGGCACGGACCAGCCCCAGCATTTT.